Described below is a single TCR beta chain sequence and its context. This clone was detected only a few times. Its recognized antigen is unknown. Base-call qualities are not available, and no considerably larger clone is one nucleotide away. Collaborating institutions collected whole blood in K2EDTA tubes following their own protocols. For TCRbeta analysis, collaborators shipped samples as frozen whole blood, isolated PBMCs, or DNA extracted from either of those sample types. The junction shows trimming of 5 bases on V and 2 bases on J, plus 15 bases between the germline ends. Sequences LNHDA (CDR1) and SQIVND (CDR2) are obtained from the germline V gene (reference sequence). From its cysteine to its phenylalanine, the CDR3 spans 16 amino acids. Just CDR3 DNA is preserved here, 48 bases in frame from base 1. TCRbeta CDR3 regions were amplified from genomic DNA by means of the immunoSEQ Assay, a bias-controlled multiplex PCR. As for how the authors treated the data: Nucleated cell counts per sample were estimated from amplification of reference gene primers within the assay. Sequence reads were collapsed and filtered to measure the absolute abundance of every unique TCRbeta CDR3 rearrangement. Productive Simpson clonality was computed per sample as the square root of Simpson's diversity index over productive rearrangements. The clones in this table, taken by TCRdb from immuneACCESS, are in-frame only. Not every clone is retained; where verified, under half of the shortfall comes from an unresolved V gene, and the cause of the rest is unknown. V and J calls and clone size are given by that table; D and trimming were obtained from the DNA. The sample yields 200,000 to 300,000 clones; approximately 87% were counted once. The ten top clones hold roughly 6.3% of the sample.

The data derive from a study of blood T cell repertoires in COVID-19 (dated by TCRdb to the early 2020s). About the full investigation: Samples covering the acute and convalescent phases of COVID-19 were provided by collaborators in the United States, Italy and Spain. Deeply sampled blood TCRbeta repertoires from subjects exposed to, actively infected with, or recovered from COVID-19 were included in the dataset. Where available, HLA class I and class II types were obtained from metadata supplied by the sample provider rather than from assay-based typing. The repertoires were released in a freely available public database meant as a resource for research on the immune response to SARS-CoV-2. A de-identified subject ID, COVID-19 status, age in years and sex were almost always included in the sample metadata. The prospective study material was composed of cDNA or gDNA derived from T cells, B-cell-depleted T cells, or PBMCs. The samples were drawn from the first 160 participants of the ongoing ImmuneRACE study and from 950 to 1,500 subjects provided by 6 global collaborators. Summary of the overall study and its limitations: The quantity of clinical and demographic metadata differed by source and by participant and was supplied without curation.

The clonotype was recovered from a man aged 60 to 69 with acute or convalescent COVID-19. Rearrangement joined TRBV19 to TRBJ2-2; there is no confident call for the D gene. Sequencing used peripheral blood. The DNA sequence is as follows: TGTGCCAGTAGTGTAACCGGGTCCTTTAACACCGGGGAGCTGTTTTTT. It encodes CASSVTGSFNTGELFF. The CDR3, completed at both ends by the reference TRBV19 and TRBJ2-2 genes, gives the full variable domain DGGITQSPKYLFRKEGQNVTLSCEQNLNHDAMYWYRQDPGQGLRLIYYSQIVNDFQKGDIAEGYSVSREKKESFPLTVTSAQKNPTAFYLCASSVTGSFNTGELFFGEGSRLTVL.